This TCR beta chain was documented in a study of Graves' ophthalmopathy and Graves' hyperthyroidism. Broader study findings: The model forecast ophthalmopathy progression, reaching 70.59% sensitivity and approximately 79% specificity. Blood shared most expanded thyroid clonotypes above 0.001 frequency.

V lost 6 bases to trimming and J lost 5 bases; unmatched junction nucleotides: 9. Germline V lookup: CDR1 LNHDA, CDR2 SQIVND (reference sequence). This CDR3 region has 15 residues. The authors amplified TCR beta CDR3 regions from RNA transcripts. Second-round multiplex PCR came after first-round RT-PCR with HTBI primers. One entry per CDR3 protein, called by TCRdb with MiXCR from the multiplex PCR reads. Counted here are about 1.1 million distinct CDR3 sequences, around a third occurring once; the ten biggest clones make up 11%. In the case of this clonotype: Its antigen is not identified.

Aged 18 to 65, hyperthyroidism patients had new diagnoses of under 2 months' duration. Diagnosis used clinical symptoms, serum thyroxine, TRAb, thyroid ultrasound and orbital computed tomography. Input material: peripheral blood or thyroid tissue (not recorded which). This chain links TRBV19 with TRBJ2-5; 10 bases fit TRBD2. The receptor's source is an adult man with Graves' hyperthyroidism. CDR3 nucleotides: TGTGCCAGTAGCTCGGTAGCGGGAGGATCTGAGACCCAGTACTTC. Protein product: CASSSVAGGSETQYF.